This is a list of T cell receptor beta chains from one sample in a study of PD-L1 blockade in urothelial cancer. Sequencing was performed with immunoSEQ multiplex PCR; in TCRdb, only in-frame clones are kept and a portion is missing. This table holds about 43,000 clones, 88% found once. The input for sequencing was PBMCs, taken around atezolizumab (anti-PD-L1) treatment. Every receptor here comes from a woman between 55 and 75 years old with urothelial cancer. The CDR3 runs from the conserved cysteine through the conserved F or W. D genes are given only for firm matches. A clone size is listed for some rows: how often the clone was seen (once, few, many), or a class if it is expanded.

d_call	clone_size	v_call	j_call	cdr3_aa	cdr3_nt
NA	NA	TRBV6-5	TRBJ1-3	CASRRGSGNTIYF	TGTGCCAGCAGGCGGGGCTCTGGAAACACCATATATTTT
NA	NA	TRBV7-2	TRBJ2-3	CASRSLAGPYTDTQYF	TGTGCCAGCAGATCCCTGGCGGGTCCTTACACAGATACGCAGTATTTT
TRBD1	NA	TRBV2	TRBJ1-5	CASRGTGNQPQHF	TGTGCCAGCAGAGGGACAGGCAATCAGCCCCAGCATTTT
NA	NA	TRBV19	TRBJ1-2	CASSLRDYGYTF	TGTGCCAGTAGTCTGCGGGATTATGGCTACACCTTC
TRBD2	few	TRBV19	TRBJ2-1	CASSIPSGRTGEQFF	TGTGCCAGTAGTATACCTAGCGGGAGGACGGGTGAGCAGTTCTTC
NA	NA	TRBV5-1	TRBJ2-5	CASSFVVSEETQYF	TGCGCCAGCAGCTTTGTCGTATCTGAGGAGACCCAGTACTTC
NA	NA	TRBV9	TRBJ2-4	CASSVGGQVAKNIQYF	TGTGCCAGCAGCGTAGGAGGTCAAGTAGCCAAAAACATTCAGTACTTC
TRBD1	once	TRBV28	TRBJ1-5	CASNPSGTGLNQPQHF	TGTGCCAGCAACCCTTCCGGGACAGGGCTCAATCAGCCCCAGCATTTT
NA	NA	TRBV6-1	TRBJ2-7	CASSDGGRKQYF	TGTGCCAGCAGTGATGGGGGGAGAAAGCAGTACTTC
NA	NA	TRBV7-2	TRBJ1-1	CASSSRGGWDTEAFF	TGTGCCAGCAGCTCCCGCGGGGGGTGGGACACTGAAGCTTTCTTT
NA	NA	TRBV2	TRBJ1-2	CASEAQPPTRAGYTF	TGTGCCAGCGAGGCACAACCACCCACCCGAGCTGGCTACACCTTC
TRBD1	once	TRBV6-5	TRBJ2-4	CASSRRGLAKNIQYF	TGTGCCAGCAGCCGCAGGGGGCTGGCCAAAAACATTCAGTACTTC
TRBD2	NA	TRBV13	TRBJ2-3	CASSLGLAGGRQTDTQYF	TGTGCCAGCAGCTTAGGACTAGCGGGGGGGCGTCAGACAGATACGCAGTATTTT
TRBD2	NA	TRBV10-3	TRBJ2-1	CATTSIAGTYNEQFF	TGTGCCACCACGTCTATAGCGGGGACCTACAATGAGCAGTTCTTC
NA	NA	TRBV18	TRBJ1-2	CASSPTGSSYGYTF	TGTGCCAGCTCACCTACAGGATCGTCCTATGGCTACACCTTC
TRBD1	once	TRBV7-9	TRBJ1-1	CASSSSTGGTEAFF	TGTGCCAGCAGCTCCTCGACAGGGGGCACTGAAGCTTTCTTT
NA	NA	TRBV5-6	TRBJ2-3	CASSSGTDTQYF	TGTGCCAGCAGCTCCGGCACAGATACGCAGTATTTT
NA	NA	TRBV7-2	TRBJ2-7	CASSTGLFLYEQYF	TGTGCCAGCAGCACGGGACTCTTCCTCTACGAGCAGTACTTC
NA	NA	TRBV2	TRBJ1-5	CASSDGGEGSNQPQHF	TGTGCCAGCAGTGATGGGGGGGAGGGTAGCAATCAGCCCCAGCATTTT
TRBD2	NA	TRBV5-4	TRBJ2-2	CASSRIAGVTGELFF	TGTGCCAGCAGCAGAATAGCGGGAGTCACCGGGGAGCTGTTTTTT
NA	NA	TRBV4-1	TRBJ2-2	CASSQQQNRAGELFF	TGCGCCAGCAGCCAGCAACAAAACAGGGCCGGGGAGCTGTTTTTT
NA	NA	TRBV7-2	TRBJ2-5	CASSLASVETQYF	TGTGCCAGCAGCCTAGCCAGTGTCGAGACCCAGTACTTC
TRBD1	NA	TRBV6-5	TRBJ1-4	CASPGTGTNEKLFF	TGTGCCAGTCCCGGGACAGGGACTAATGAAAAACTGTTTTTT
NA	NA	TRBV18	TRBJ1-5	CASSPNQRQPQHF	TGTGCCAGCTCACCTAACCAGCGTCAGCCCCAGCATTTT
NA	NA	TRBV4-2	TRBJ2-7	CASSQDGTSSYEQYF	TGTGCCAGCAGCCAAGATGGAACTAGCTCCTACGAGCAGTACTTC
NA	NA	TRBV15	TRBJ1-5	CATSRDPGGDQPQHF	TGTGCCACCAGCAGAGATCCGGGGGGAGATCAGCCCCAGCATTTT
TRBD1	once	TRBV27	TRBJ2-7	CASSLVQGARNEQYF	TGTGCCAGCAGTTTAGTTCAGGGGGCGCGGAACGAGCAGTACTTC
NA	NA	TRBV2	TRBJ2-3	CASSDVMRITDTQYF	TGTGCCAGCAGTGATGTCATGCGTATCACAGATACGCAGTATTTT
NA	NA	TRBV27	TRBJ2-7	CASSLFHGQSDEQYF	TGTGCCAGCAGTTTATTTCACGGACAGTCCGACGAGCAGTACTTC
TRBD1	NA	TRBV5-1	TRBJ1-1	CASSPYRGNTEAFF	TGCGCCAGCAGCCCTTACAGGGGAAACACTGAAGCTTTCTTT
NA	NA	TRBV29-1	TRBJ2-7	CSVERLGGDEQYF	TGCAGCGTTGAGAGGCTGGGAGGAGACGAGCAGTACTTC
TRBD2	NA	TRBV5-4	TRBJ2-7	CASRPDSGRWEQYF	TGTGCCAGCAGGCCTGATAGCGGGAGATGGGAGCAGTACTTC
TRBD1	once	TRBV4-1	TRBJ2-7	CASSDGQGSYEQYF	TGCGCCAGCAGCGATGGACAGGGCTCCTACGAGCAGTACTTC
NA	NA	TRBV15	TRBJ2-6	CATSRELISGANVLTF	TGTGCCACCAGCAGAGAACTGATCTCTGGGGCCAACGTCCTGACTTTC
NA	NA	TRBV5-6	TRBJ2-1	CASSILSSYNEQFF	TGTGCCAGCAGCATCCTGAGCTCCTACAATGAGCAGTTCTTC
NA	NA	TRBV9	TRBJ1-3	CASSVGQTGNTIYF	TGTGCCAGCAGCGTGGGGCAGACTGGAAACACCATATATTTT
NA	NA	TRBV27	TRBJ1-3	CASSSTIRGNTIYF	TGTGCCAGCAGTTCGACAATCCGGGGAAACACCATATATTTT
TRBD1	NA	TRBV5-1	TRBJ1-1	CASSLASGGTEAFF	TGCGCCAGCAGCTTGGCCTCAGGGGGCACTGAAGCTTTCTTT
NA	NA	TRBV11-2	TRBJ1-2	CASSLEDSPYGYTF	TGTGCCAGCAGCTTAGAGGACAGTCCCTATGGCTACACCTTC
TRBD1	NA	TRBV4-3	TRBJ2-7	CASSEGQGQDEQYF	TGCGCCAGCAGCGAAGGACAGGGGCAGGACGAGCAGTACTTC
TRBD1	NA	TRBV4-3	TRBJ2-2	CASSQLTGGLANTGELFF	TGCGCCAGCAGCCAGTTGACAGGGGGCTTAGCGAACACCGGGGAGCTGTTTTTT
NA	NA	TRBV7-3	TRBJ2-3	CASSLAGATDTQYF	TGTGCCAGCAGCTTAGCGGGGGCCACAGATACGCAGTATTTT
NA	NA	TRBV6-1	TRBJ2-4	CASSSKNIQYF	TGTGCCAGCAGCTCCAAAAACATTCAGTACTTC
NA	NA	TRBV4-3	TRBJ2-1	CASSRGSNNEQFF	TGCGCCAGCAGCCGCGGAAGCAACAATGAGCAGTTCTTC